This T cell receptor (beta chain) was profiled in a study of shared clonotypes between healthy human individuals. Points from the study as a whole: Sorted-subset sequencing, rarefaction showed, was incomplete despite large depth.

Sequencing used immunoSEQ multiplex PCR; TCRdb keeps in-frame clones, though not all of them. The sample records roughly 810,000 clones, 96% being singletons. It was CD45RO-negative cells, positively selected for CCR7, that made up naive CD8 cells, with terminally differentiated effector memory CD45RA+ cells excluded. Notes on this clone: Its antigen is undetermined.

Sequencing input: naive CD8+ T cells sorted from blood. The receptor's source is a man aged 25 to 40 in good health.

The CDR3, as DNA: TGCGCCAGCAGCTATAGGGGACAGCACTATGGCTACACCTTC. It encodes CASSYRGQHYGYTF. The chain combines TRBV5-1 with TRBJ1-2; 7 bases match TRBD1. The length of the CDR3 is 14 residues. Germline V lookup: CDR1 SGHRS, CDR2 YFSETQ. V was pared by 3 bases and J by 3 bases, with 5 bases of the junction left unmatched.